Each of the 17 T cell receptor beta chains below was sequenced from the same sample in a study of blood T cell repertoires in COVID-19. Using immunoSEQ multiplex PCR, the repertoire was profiled, and TCRdb retains in-frame clones only, with some absent. Of some 320,000 clones listed, around 90% were seen once; the top ten hold roughly 2.6%. Sequenced sample: PBMCs or T cells enriched from blood (not recorded which). These receptors all come from a man aged 60-69 years who had recovered from COVID-19.

The sample holds one count of this clone. The chain is built from TRBV5-1 and TRBJ1-1, with D possibly matching TRBD1 (5 bases). The V end lost 0 bases, the J end lost 0 bases, and 9 bases lay between the germline ends. Germline V gives CDR1 SGHRS, CDR2 YFSETQ. The CDR3 covers 15 residues. CDR3 amino acids: CASSLEADMNTEAFF. The CDR3 region has the DNA TGCGCCAGCAGCTTGGAGGCGGACATGAACACTGAAGCTTTCTTT.

The rearrangement links TRBV6-5 to TRBJ1-2; 9 nucleotides match TRBD1. Germline V gene lookup returns CDR1 MNHEY and CDR2 SVGAGI. V lost 2 bases and J lost 7; bases outside the gene matches: 5. The CDR3 covers 14 residues. This CDR3 is CASSYATGGPGYTF. CDR3 DNA sequence: TGTGCCAGCAGTTACGCAACAGGGGGCCCTGGCTACACCTTC.

The chain uses TRBV6-5 and TRBJ1-5; a possible D gene is TRBD1 (6 bases). CDR3 length equals 14 residues. With 5 bases removed from V and 4 bases from J, the gap between germline ends came to 12 bases. CDR1 and CDR2 from the germline V gene are MNHEY and SVGAGI. In DNA form, the CDR3 reads TGTGCCAGCAGTACCGGACAGCGGAATCAGCCCCAGCATTTT. It translates to CASSTGQRNQPQHF.

This chain connects TRBV18 to TRBJ2-1, with 8 bases matching TRBD1. The V segment lost 3 bases and the J segment 4 bases; nucleotides outside the gene matches: 2. Germline V lookup: CDR1 KGHSH, CDR2 LQKENI. This CDR3 has 14 amino acids. This CDR3 is CASSPGQEYNEQFF. Written as DNA, the CDR3 is TGTGCCAGCTCACCGGGACAGGAGTACAATGAGCAGTTCTTC.

This chain joins TRBV27 and TRBJ2-2; 9 bases align to TRBD1. CDR1 MNHEY and CDR2 SMNVEV come from the germline V gene (reference sequence). Losses at the gene ends were 6 bases for V and 3 bases for J; bases not matched to a gene: 5. This CDR3 comprises 15 residues. The chain's CDR3 is CASSPGQGYTGELFF. DNA for the CDR3: TGTGCCAGCAGCCCGGGACAGGGTTACACCGGGGAGCTGTTTTTT.

The V gene is TRBV4-1, the J gene TRBJ2-1, with unresolved D. Trimming removed 0 bases at V and 3 bases at J, with 12 bases between. Germline-derived CDR1 and CDR2 are MGHRA and YSYEKL. The CDR3 covers 16 residues. CDR3 in amino acids: CASSQEPAANYNEQFF. The CDR3 region has the DNA TGCGCCAGCAGCCAAGAACCCGCCGCGAACTACAATGAGCAGTTCTTC.

The rearrangement links TRBV7-9 to TRBJ2-5; 7 nucleotides match TRBD2. J lost 5 bases, V lost 5 bases, and 11 bases had no gene match. Germline assignment: CDR1 SEHNR and CDR2 FQNEAQ (reference sequence). The CDR3 totals 15 residues. The CDR3 DNA reads TGTGCCAGCAGCCAAACTCGGGGAGGGGCGGAGACCCAGTACTTC. It encodes CASSQTRGGAETQYF.

The chain is built from TRBV18 and TRBJ1-1; no reliable D call. The ends were cut back, 2 bases at V and 8 bases at J, with 12 bases in the middle. Germline V gives CDR1 KGHSH, CDR2 LQKENI. The CDR3 is 13 residues long. Written as DNA, the CDR3 is TGTGCCAGCTCACCAATCGTTGTTGAGGAAGCTTTCTTT. Translated: CASSPIVVEEAFF.

The genes are TRBV11-2 and TRBJ1-2, with D possibly matching TRBD1 (5 bases). V lost 4 bases, J lost 8 bases, and 14 bases lay in between. Looked up from germline, CDR1 is SGHAT and CDR2 is FQNNGV. The CDR3 loop spans 13 amino acids. CDR3 protein: CASSSIRQSGYTF. The CDR3 DNA reads TGTGCCAGCAGCTCTATTCGACAGTCCGGCTACACCTTC.

V usage is TRBV9 and J usage is TRBJ1-2, with 7 positions matching TRBD1. Germline lookup yields CDR1 SGDLS and CDR2 YYNGEE. The CDR3 contains 14 residues. V lost 0 bases, J lost 3 bases, and 2 bases stayed unmatched. CDR3 sequence: CASSVGQGDYGYTF. The CDR3 DNA sequence: TGTGCCAGCAGCGTAGGACAGGGAGACTATGGCTACACCTTC.

CDR3 in DNA: TGTGCCAGCAGCTTGGCAGGGCTTAATGAAAAACTGTTTTTT. This translates into CASSLAGLNEKLFF. V gene TRBV5-4 combines with J gene TRBJ1-4; possibly TRBD1 for D (5 bases). Trimming removed 0 bases from V and 4 bases from J, with 7 bases in between. Germline V gene sequence: CDR1 SGHNT, CDR2 YYREEE (reference sequence). The CDR3 loop spans 14 amino acids. The variable domain in full, with the rest retrieved from reference TRBV5-4 and TRBJ1-4, is ETGVTQSPTHLIKTRGQQVTLRCSSQSGHNTVSWYQQALGQGPQFIFQYYREEENGRGNFPPRFSGLQFPNYSSELNVNALELDDSALYLCASSLAGLNEKLFFGSGTQLSVL.

In its sample, this clone was seen once. V usage is TRBV5-6 and J usage is TRBJ2-3, with 8 bases identical to TRBD2. Germline-derived CDR1 and CDR2 are SGHDT and YYEEEE. The CDR3 has 16 amino acids. Losses at the gene ends were 4 bases for V and 1 base for J; bases not matched to a gene: 8. The CDR3 sequence: CASSPRGGWGTDTQYF. The CDR3 DNA follows: TGTGCCAGCAGCCCCCGGGGGGGTTGGGGCACAGATACGCAGTATTTT.

The chain couples TRBV29-1 to TRBJ2-1; a weak D match, TRBD2 (5 bases). The CDR3 runs 14 residues. CDR1 and CDR2 (germline): SQVTM, ANQGSEA. V was clipped by 2 bases and J by 4 bases, with 12 bases between them. The CDR3 DNA is TGCAGCGTTGAACCCGTCCGGGGATACAATGAGCAGTTCTTC. Translating it yields CSVEPVRGYNEQFF.

The chain combines TRBV9 with TRBJ2-1, with TRBD2 identical over 10 bases. Germline CDR1 is SGDLS and CDR2 is YYNGEE. This CDR3 region has 16 residues. Germline trimming cut 2 bases from V and 2 bases from J; bases unmatched to any gene: 4. CDR3 residues: CASSVWTSGTYNEQFF. In DNA, the CDR3 is TGTGCCAGCAGCGTCTGGACTAGCGGCACCTACAATGAGCAGTTCTTC.

This rearrangement joins TRBV5-1 to TRBJ1-2, with D maybe TRBD1 (5 bases). Trimming cost V 0 bases and J 6 bases, with 9 bases left between them. The CDR3 length is 13 residues. Germline V gene lookup returns CDR1 SGHRS and CDR2 YFSETQ. CDR3 sequence: CASSLVWGDGYTF. CDR3 sequence (DNA): TGCGCCAGCAGCTTGGTGTGGGGGGATGGCTACACCTTC.

V usage is TRBV2 and J usage is TRBJ1-5, with D unresolved. This CDR3 spans 12 amino acids. Germline loops: CDR1 SNHLY, CDR2 FYNNEI. V lost 9 bases to trimming and J lost 6 bases, with 12 bases between them. CDR3: CASRLTGQPQHF. CDR3 DNA sequence: TGTGCCAGTAGACTCACGGGTCAGCCCCAGCATTTT.

This clone was seen more than once but under ten times. This chain uses TRBV2 with TRBJ1-6; 7 bases are shared with TRBD1. This CDR3 has 15 amino acids. Germline V gene data show CDR1 as SNHLY and CDR2 as FYNNEI. V was pared by 1 base and J by 9 bases, with 6 bases of the junction left unmatched. The CDR3: CASSEGTQGRSPLHF. CDR3 DNA: TGTGCCAGCAGTGAAGGTACACAGGGGCGTTCACCCCTCCACTTT.